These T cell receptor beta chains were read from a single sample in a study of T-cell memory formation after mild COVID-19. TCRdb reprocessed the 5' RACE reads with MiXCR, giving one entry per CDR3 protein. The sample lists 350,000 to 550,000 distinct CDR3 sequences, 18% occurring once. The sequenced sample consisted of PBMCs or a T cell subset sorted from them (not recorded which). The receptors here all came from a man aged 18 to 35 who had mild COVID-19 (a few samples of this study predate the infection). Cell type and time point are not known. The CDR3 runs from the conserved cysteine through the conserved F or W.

CASSYSIISGGRTDTQYF	TRBV6-5	TRBJ2-3
CASSGEGKDTEAFF	TRBV18	TRBJ1-1
CASSPLRIVTEAFF	TRBV9	TRBJ1-1
CASSQNTEKLFF	TRBV4-2	TRBJ1-4
CSVVEGAKNIQYF	TRBV29-1	TRBJ2-4
CASSLYSDSDTQYF	TRBV7-9	TRBJ2-3
CASSLAAGGPGKTQYF	TRBV7-6	TRBJ2-5
CASRSRRGYSGNTIYF	TRBV12-3/TRBV12-4	TRBJ1-3
CASSPMGNEKLFF	TRBV18	TRBJ1-4
CASAFLAASEQYF	TRBV12-3/TRBV12-4	TRBJ2-7
CASSSTGLVGREQFF	TRBV27	TRBJ2-1
CATSVKNTGELFF	TRBV24-1	TRBJ2-2
CASSRADRAAMNTEAFF	TRBV4-2	TRBJ1-1
CASSLTSASYEQYF	TRBV12-3/TRBV12-4	TRBJ2-7
CASRRAGTSNQPQHF	TRBV28	TRBJ1-5
CASSLATGGGETQYF	TRBV7-9	TRBJ2-5